Following are 32 T cell receptor beta chains from one sample sequenced in a study of T cells in women clearing cervical HPV infection. Produced via immunoSEQ multiplex PCR; TCRdb's table is partial and in-frame only. This sample carries tens of thousands of clones, with 24% going to the ten biggest clones. The sample was blood buffy coat. All receptors derive from a woman between 18 and 70 years old with a cervical HPV16 infection that either progressed to CIN3+ or cleared (not recorded which).

About this clone: The read finishes 3 residues shy of the CDR3 end, and the germline J gene is used to complete it. The V and J genes are TRBV11-2 and TRBJ2-5, with 9 bases matching TRBD2. V was clipped by 2 bases and J by 2 bases; unmatched bases: 3. This CDR3 has 15 amino acids. The germline V gene has CDR1 SGHAT and CDR2 FQNNGV. Incomplete CDR3 DNA: TGTGCCAGCAGCTTATTGGCGGGGGGGCAAGAGACC. Its translation: CASSLLAGGQET. The entire CDR3 sequence reads CASSLLAGGQETQYF.

On this clone: The read halts 3 residues ahead of the CDR3 end, with the missing end drawn from the germline J gene. V and J are TRBV7-8 and TRBJ2-3, with TRBD2 matching over 8 bases. V shed 1 base, J shed 1 base, and the junction held 4 bases outside the gene matches. The CDR3 runs 16 residues. Looked up from germline, CDR1 is SGHVS and CDR2 is FQNEAQ. CDR3: CASSLGVGGGTDTQYF. Partial CDR3 DNA: TGTGCCAGCAGCTTAGGAGTCGGGGGGGGCACAGATACG.

Of note for this clone: The read gets to within 3 residues of the CDR3 end, and the germline J gene fills in the rest. The chain recombines TRBV5-4 with TRBJ1-4; a possible D gene is TRBD1 (5 bases). There are 12 residues in the CDR3. Trimming shortened V by 6 bases and J by 10 bases, and 13 bases separated the two germline ends. From germline, CDR1 is SGHNT and CDR2 YYREEE (reference sequence). This chain's CDR3 is CASKTGSGKLFF. The sequenced part of the CDR3 DNA is TGTGCCAGCAAAACAGGTTCGGGAAAA. The variable domain in full, with the rest retrieved from reference TRBV5-4 and TRBJ1-4, is ETGVTQSPTHLIKTRGQQVTLRCSSQSGHNTVSWYQQALGQGPQFIFQYYREEENGRGNFPPRFSGLQFPNYSSELNVNALELDDSALYLCASKTGSGKLFFGSGTQLSVL.

About this clone: The observed sequence ends 3 residues before the CDR3 terminus, with the missing tail filled in from the germline J gene. V is TRBV14 and J is TRBJ2-3, with 11 bases matching TRBD2. V shed 5 bases and J 6 bases; nucleotides not matched to a gene: 13. CDR3 length: 17 amino acids. CDR1 and CDR2 (germline): SGHDN, FVKESK. The sequenced part of the CDR3 DNA is TGTGCCAGCAGCGTTTGGGGGACTAGCGGTTTTAGGGATACG. This gives the protein CASSVWGTSGFRDT. The whole CDR3 sequence reads CASSVWGTSGFRDTQYF. Combining the CDR3 with reference TRBV14 and TRBJ2-3 gives the whole variable domain EAGVTQFPSHSVIEKGQTVTLRCDPISGHDNLYWYRRVMGKEIKFLLHFVKESKQDESGMPNNRFLAERTGGTYSTLKVQPAELEDSGVYFCASSVWGTSGFRDTQYFGPGTRLTVL.

CDR3 region: CAWTEGQQQLDNSPLHF. The CDR3 DNA, read in part, is TGTGCCTGGACCGAAGGACAGCAACAACTAGATAATTCACCC. The chain combines TRBV30 with TRBJ1-6; tentative D call: TRBD1 (6 bases). Coverage ceases 3 residues before the CDR3 finishes, and the germline J gene fills in the end. The CDR3 is 17 residues long. Germline V gene sequence: CDR1 GTSNPN, CDR2 SVGIG (reference sequence). V lost 4 bases and J 5 bases, leaving 21 bases between the germline ends.

As concerns this clone: The CDR3 end lies 3 residues beyond the end of the read and is filled in from the germline J gene. The chain has TRBV20-1 and TRBJ2-2; 8 nucleotides align to TRBD1. The germline V gene encodes CDR1 DFQATT and CDR2 SNEGSKA (reference sequence). The CDR3 has 13 residues. CDR3 DNA, as far as it was read: TGCAGTGCCTCCTCAGGGGGCAGAGAAAAG. This translates into CSASSGGREK. The complete CDR3 sequence is CSASSGGREKLFF.

With respect to this clone: The read terminates 3 residues ahead of where the CDR3 ends, so the germline J gene completes it. This rearrangement joins TRBV20-1 to TRBJ2-1, with 10 bases aligning to TRBD2. The CDR3 is 15 amino acids. In germline, CDR1 is DFQATT, CDR2 SNEGSKA (reference sequence). With V trimmed by 5 bases and J by 5 bases, 9 bases remained unmatched. Here the CDR3 reads CSAPDLAGDHNEQFF. The part of the CDR3 DNA that was read is TGCAGTGCTCCCGACCTAGCGGGAGATCACAATGAG.

On this clone: The read is 3 residues too short to cover the CDR3 end, so that end is filled in from the germline J gene. The J gene is TRBJ2-2, the V gene TRBV29-1, with D tentatively TRBD2 (5 bases). This CDR3 is 15 amino acids long. CDR1 is SQVTM, CDR2 ANQGSEA, per germline. V shed 3 bases and J shed 2 bases, with 13 bases lying between them. CDR3 residues: CSVERVTFNTGELFF. The sequenced part of the CDR3 DNA is TGCAGCGTTGAGAGGGTAACCTTTAACACCGGGGAG.

A remark on this clone: The missing CDR3 end, 3 residues past where the read stops, is filled in from the germline J gene. The chain uses TRBV10-1 and TRBJ2-3; TRBD2 matches at 9 bases. The trim removed 9 bases at V and 2 bases at J, leaving 6 bases unmatched. The CDR3 has 14 amino acids. CDR1 is WNHNN and CDR2 is SYGVQD in the germline V gene (reference sequence). This CDR3 is CARTIAGDTDTQYF. CDR3 DNA (partial): TGCGCCAGGACAATAGCGGGGGACACAGATACG.

A remark on this clone: The missing CDR3 end, 3 residues past where the read stops, is filled in from the germline J gene. The chain recombines TRBV19 with TRBJ2-2, with 8 positions matching TRBD1. The CDR3 extends over 14 amino acids. Germline V gene sequence: CDR1 LNHDA, CDR2 SQIVND (reference sequence). Germline trimming cut 9 bases from V and 2 bases from J; bases unmatched to any gene: 5. The CDR3 protein is CASLQGVNTGELFF. The CDR3 bases that were read are TGTGCCAGCTTACAGGGGGTCAACACCGGGGAG.

The CDR3 here is CASSPEQGRVTEAFF. The sequenced CDR3 bases are TGTGCCAGCAGCCCCGAACAGGGTAGAGTCACTGAA. The chain carries TRBV5-4 and TRBJ1-1, with D possibly matching TRBD1 (6 bases). The read terminates 3 residues before the CDR3 end, so the remaining end is supplied by the germline J gene. The V end was cut by 4 bases, the J end by 4 bases, with 17 bases between. The CDR3 is 15 residues long. Germline V gene sequence: CDR1 SGHNT, CDR2 YYREEE (reference sequence).

Worth noting for this clone: The read finishes 3 residues shy of the CDR3 end, and the germline J gene is used to complete it. The chain is built from TRBV7-9 and TRBJ2-7, with TRBD1 matching over 8 bases. CDR3 size: 14 residues. With V trimmed by 6 bases and J by 5 bases, 9 bases remained unmatched. The germline gives CDR1 SEHNR, CDR2 FQNEAQ (reference sequence). The CDR3 DNA, read in part, is TGTGCCAGCAGTAGCGCGGACAGGGTCCACGAG. It codes for CASSSADRVHE. In full, the CDR3 reads CASSSADRVHEQYF. Variable domain in full (rest from reference TRBV7-9 and TRBJ2-7): DTGVSQNPRHKITKRGQNVTFRCDPISEHNRLYWYRQTLGQGPEFLTYFQNEAQLEKSRLLSDRFSAERPKGSFSTLEIQRTEQGDSAMYLCASSSADRVHEQYFGPGTRLTVT.

Of note for this clone: The CDR3 end is not reached by the read, which stops 3 residues before it; the germline J gene fills it in. The chain couples TRBV30 to TRBJ2-2; 7 nucleotides align to TRBD2. This CDR3 is built from 15 residues. CDR1 GTSNPN and CDR2 SVGIG come from the germline V gene (reference sequence). The CDR3 region is CAWSIAGGTNEKLFF. The covered CDR3 bases are TGTGCCTGGAGTATCGCGGGTGGGACTAATGAAAAG.

The CDR3 reads CASSLMTGLSEKLFF. The DNA read from the CDR3 is TGTGCCAGCAGTTTAATGACAGGGCTATCAGAAAAA. The chain has TRBV12-3 or TRBV12-4 and TRBJ1-4, with 7 bases aligning to TRBD1. The DNA ends 3 residues before the CDR3 does, and the rest of the CDR3 is filled in from the germline J gene. Trimming at V came to 2 bases and at J to 8 bases, leaving 8 bases not matched to a gene. CDR3 size: 15 residues.

Comments on this clone: The read ends 3 residues shy of where the CDR3 ends; the end is completed using the germline J gene. The gene calls are TRBV19 and TRBJ2-1; 12 bases are shared with TRBD2. The CDR3 loop spans 15 amino acids. V shed 4 bases, J shed 7 bases, and the junction held 5 bases outside the gene matches. Germline assignment: CDR1 LNHDA and CDR2 SQIVND (reference sequence). CDR3 amino acids: CASSRTSGMINEQFF. The DNA read from the CDR3 is TGTGCCAGTAGTAGGACTAGCGGGATGATAAATGAG. The full variable domain, its missing parts supplied by reference TRBV19 and TRBJ2-1, is DGGITQSPKYLFRKEGQNVTLSCEQNLNHDAMYWYRQDPGQGLRLIYYSQIVNDFQKGDIAEGYSVSREKKESFPLTVTSAQKNPTAFYLCASSRTSGMINEQFFGPGTRLTVL.

This clone counts as medium-sized by frequency. The sequence runs out 3 residues before the end of the CDR3; the remainder is reconstructed from the germline J gene. The J gene is TRBJ2-7, the V gene TRBV6-1, with TRBD1 identical over 9 bases. The J segment lost 5 bases and the V segment lost 4 bases, leaving 3 bases of the junction unmatched. The germline V gene encodes CDR1 MNHNS and CDR2 SASEGT. The CDR3 totals 13 residues. Here the CDR3 reads CASSGTGVDEQYF. The part of the CDR3 DNA that was read is TGTGCCAGCAGTGGGACAGGGGTGGACGAG.

The part of the CDR3 DNA that was read is TGTGCCAGCAGTTTGGTTTTCACTAGGCTATCCGAG. The encoded protein is CASSLVFTRLSE. The complete CDR3 reads CASSLVFTRLSEQYF. The J gene is TRBJ2-7, the V gene TRBV12-3 or TRBV12-4; D is possibly TRBD2 (5 bases). The CDR3 end falls 3 residues outside the read, so it is completed with the germline J gene. The CDR3 spans 15 residues. Between the trimmed V and J ends, which lost 3 bases and 6 bases, there was a span of 18 bases.

About this clone itself: The CDR3 goes on 3 residues after the read ends, and that part is filled in from the germline J gene. The chain links TRBV7-9 to TRBJ2-1; the D gene is possibly TRBD2 (6 bases). From germline, CDR1 is SEHNR and CDR2 FQNEAQ (reference sequence). The V end lost 11 bases, the J end lost 0 bases, and 11 bases lay between the germline ends. CDR3 length: 13 amino acids. The CDR3 bases that were read are TGTGCCTTAGCGGAGAGCTCCTACAATGAG. Protein product: CALAESSYNE. Given in full, the CDR3 is CALAESSYNEQFF.

Concerning this clone: The read is 3 residues too short to cover the CDR3 end, so that end is filled in from the germline J gene. This chain uses TRBV19 with TRBJ2-1; TRBD2 aligns across 10 bases. The germline V gene has CDR1 LNHDA and CDR2 SQIVND (reference sequence). The CDR3 loop spans 17 amino acids. After removal of 6 bases from V and 6 bases from J, the junction contained 14 bases not matched to a gene. Here the CDR3 reads CASRLAGSGRALNEQFF. The covered CDR3 bases are TGTGCCAGTAGGCTGGCTGGAAGCGGGAGGGCCCTCAATGAG.

Regarding this clone: The missing CDR3 end, 3 residues past where the read stops, is filled in from the germline J gene. The chain links TRBV5-1 to TRBJ1-6; 7 nucleotides agree with TRBD1. The V gene's germline CDR1 is SGHRS and CDR2 YFSETQ. This CDR3 contains 16 residues. The V segment lost 3 bases and the J segment 7 bases; nucleotides outside the gene matches: 10. The CDR3 is CASSSGGQSSNSPLHF. Partial CDR3 DNA: TGCGCCAGCAGCTCCGGGGGACAGTCCTCCAATTCACCC.

Concerning this clone itself: Read coverage stops 3 residues before the CDR3 terminus; the germline J gene supplies the remainder. The chain carries TRBV5-4 and TRBJ2-7; 7 bases are a match to TRBD2. Germline V gives CDR1 SGHNT, CDR2 YYREEE (reference sequence). The V gene end was trimmed by 1 base and the J gene end by 0 bases; junction bases not matched to a gene: 1. This CDR3 contains 14 residues. The part of the CDR3 DNA that was read is TGTGCCAGCAGCTTGTGGGGGGGCTCCTACGAG. Translating it yields CASSLWGGSYE. The CDR3 as a whole reads CASSLWGGSYEQYF.

Concerning this clone itself: The read ends 3 residues early relative to the CDR3; the germline J gene fills the gap. The rearrangement uses TRBV18 and TRBJ1-1, with 10 bases that match TRBD1. The CDR3 covers 16 residues. Germline V gene sequence: CDR1 KGHSH, CDR2 LQKENI. J gave up 4 bases and V 6 bases, and 11 bases lay outside the gene matches. CDR3 DNA (partial): TGTGCCAGCTCCCTCCGGGACAGGGGCTCAGGCACTGAA. Translated: CASSLRDRGSGTE. The entire CDR3 sequence reads CASSLRDRGSGTEAFF.

As for this clone: The read is 3 residues too short to cover the CDR3 end, so that end is filled in from the germline J gene. The chain combines TRBV5-1 with TRBJ1-1, with D maybe TRBD1 (6 bases). Trimming removed 2 bases from V and 4 bases from J, with 9 bases in between. The CDR3 contains 13 residues. Looked up from germline, CDR1 is SGHRS and CDR2 is YFSETQ. The CDR3 loop reads CASSLGQTTEAFF. CDR3 DNA (partial): TGCGCCAGCAGCTTAGGACAGACCACTGAA.

About this clone: One end of the junction does not line up with germline, which may come from a read error. The read comes to an end 3 residues before the CDR3 does, leaving the germline J gene to fill in the end. The chain is built from TRBV4-2 and TRBJ2-5, with D tentatively TRBD1 (6 bases). The CDR3 sequence is 17 residues long. In germline, CDR1 is LGHNA, CDR2 YNFKEQ. This CDR3 is CASSPGQNRGEADTQYF. The part of the CDR3 DNA that was read is TGCGCCAGCAGCCCCGGACAGAATAGAGGGGAAGCGGATACC.

Concerning this clone: The CDR3 goes on 3 residues after the read ends, and that part is filled in from the germline J gene. V is TRBV7-6 and J is TRBJ2-1; 8 nucleotides agree with TRBD2. CDR1 is SGHVS, CDR2 FNYEAQ, per germline. This CDR3 has 16 amino acids. The J segment lost 6 bases and the V segment lost 3 bases, leaving 10 bases of the junction unmatched. The sequenced part of the CDR3 DNA is TGTGCCAGCAGCTTCCCCTATGTCGGGGGGGGCAATGAG. This codes for CASSFPYVGGGNE. The CDR3 reads in full as CASSFPYVGGGNEQFF.

CDR3: CAISGEVSGVRTGELFF. CDR3 bases read: TGTGCCATCAGTGGAGAGGTTAGCGGGGTTCGAACCGGGGAG. This sequence joins TRBV10-3 and TRBJ2-2; 8 nucleotides align to TRBD2. The read halts 3 residues ahead of the CDR3 end, with the missing end drawn from the germline J gene. Per germline, CDR1 ENHRY and CDR2 SYGVKD. V was pared by 4 bases and J by 5 bases, with 12 bases of the junction left unmatched. The CDR3 is made up of 17 amino acids.

Points on this clone: The read terminates 3 residues before the CDR3 end, so the remaining end is supplied by the germline J gene. The V and J genes are TRBV5-1 and TRBJ1-1, with TRBD1 as a possible D gene (5 bases). The germline gives CDR1 SGHRS, CDR2 YFSETQ. The CDR3 sequence is 15 residues long. V lost 4 bases and J lost 4, with 17 bases in between. This CDR3 reads CASSADRRGSTEAFF. Incomplete CDR3 DNA: TGCGCCAGCAGCGCCGACAGAAGGGGTAGCACTGAA.

On this clone: The read terminates 3 residues ahead of where the CDR3 ends, so the germline J gene completes it. V and J are TRBV30 and TRBJ1-3; no definite D call. The CDR3 consists of 13 residues. Germline V gene data show CDR1 as GTSNPN and CDR2 as SVGIG (reference sequence). Trimming removed 1 base from V and 4 bases from J, with 8 bases in between. The CDR3 region is CAWSDLPGNTIYF. The CDR3 DNA, read in part, is TGTGCCTGGAGTGATCTTCCCGGAAACACC.

Worth noting for this clone: The read ends 3 residues early relative to the CDR3; the germline J gene fills the gap. V gene TRBV10-3 combines with J gene TRBJ1-4, with 9 bases identical to TRBD1. CDR1 is ENHRY, CDR2 SYGVKD, per germline. The CDR3 has 16 amino acids. After removal of 3 bases from V and 2 bases from J, the junction contained 4 bases not matched to a gene. The DNA read from the CDR3 is TGTGCCATCAGTGACAACAGGGGGCAGACTAATGAAAAA. Its protein product is CAISDNRGQTNEK. In full, the CDR3 reads CAISDNRGQTNEKLFF.

A word on this clone: The read terminates 3 residues before the CDR3 end, so the remaining end is supplied by the germline J gene. The gene calls are TRBV29-1 and TRBJ1-1; no definite D call. CDR1 SQVTM and CDR2 ANQGSEA come from the germline V gene. Trimming removed 5 bases from V and 1 base from J, with 11 bases in between. The CDR3 runs 13 residues. The DNA read from the CDR3 is TGCAGCGTTTCTCCCGTTTCGAACACTGAA. This gives the protein CSVSPVSNTE. The whole CDR3 protein reads CSVSPVSNTEAFF.

About this clone itself: The CDR3 goes on 3 residues after the read ends, and that part is filled in from the germline J gene. The chain couples TRBV10-3 to TRBJ2-5; no reliable D call. Trimming took 4 bases from V and 4 from J, leaving 7 bases between them. CDR1 ENHRY and CDR2 SYGVKD come from the germline V gene. CDR3 size: 12 residues. The CDR3 is CAISAVLETQYF. The CDR3 bases that were read are TGTGCCATCAGTGCAGTGTTAGAGACC.

Comment on this clone: The read gets to within 3 residues of the CDR3 end, and the germline J gene fills in the rest. This rearrangement joins TRBV7-3 to TRBJ1-2, with no clear D. CDR1 is SGHTA, CDR2 FQGTGA, per germline. This CDR3 spans 14 amino acids. Trimming removed 5 bases from V and 5 bases from J, with 15 bases in between. CDR3 amino acids: CASSPSAGVYGYTF. The sequenced part of the CDR3 DNA is TGTGCCAGCAGCCCCTCTGCGGGAGTGTATGGC.